This entry lists 20 T cell receptor beta chains sequenced from one sample in a study of cytotoxic CD8 clonotypes in ibrutinib-treated CLL. Method: immunoSEQ multiplex PCR; TCRdb's copy keeps in-frame clones and lacks some. The repertoire includes tens of thousands of clones, 50% to 70% of them detected once, and under 30% sits in the top ten. The sequenced sample was PBMCs, obtained at disease progression, from a patient treated with ibrutinib. The receptors derive from a human donor with chronic lymphocytic leukemia.

The rearrangement uses TRBV4-3 and TRBJ2-2; weak D call: TRBD2 (5 bases). V shed 2 bases and J shed 5 bases, with 12 bases lying between them. CDR1 LGHNA and CDR2 YSLEER come from the germline V gene. This CDR3 comprises 15 residues. The CDR3 here is CASSQRGSWTGELFF. The CDR3 DNA reads TGCGCCAGCAGCCAACGGGGTAGCTGGACCGGGGAGCTGTTTTTT.

The chain is built from TRBV4-1 and TRBJ1-2, with D unclear. Germline V lookup: CDR1 MGHRA, CDR2 YSYEKL. The CDR3 consists of 16 residues. Between the trimmed V and J ends, which lost 2 bases and 0 bases, there was a span of 13 bases. The CDR3 DNA sequence: TGCGCCAGCAGCCAATCGGTAGCGGGTACTAACTATGGCTACACCTTC. Residues: CASSQSVAGTNYGYTF.

This chain connects TRBV5-1 to TRBJ2-2; the D call may be TRBD1 or TRBD2 (5 bases each). Looked up from germline, CDR1 is SGHRS and CDR2 is YFSETQ. Trimming took 4 bases from V and 3 from J, leaving 13 bases between them. The CDR3 has 15 residues. The CDR3 sequence is CASSQGSGYTGELFF. The CDR3 coding sequence is TGCGCCAGCAGCCAGGGAAGCGGCTACACCGGGGAGCTGTTTTTT.

The V gene is TRBV19, the J gene TRBJ1-1; 10 bases line up with TRBD1. The CDR3 length is 14 residues. The V gene end was trimmed by 6 bases and the J gene end by 5 bases; junction bases not matched to a gene: 6. In germline, CDR1 is LNHDA, CDR2 SQIVND (reference sequence). The CDR3 loop is CASRGQGLGTEAFF. The DNA for the CDR3 is TGTGCCAGTAGGGGACAGGGGTTGGGGACTGAAGCTTTCTTT.

Only a few counts were recorded for this clone. The chain recombines TRBV10-3 with TRBJ1-4; no clear D gene. The CDR3 contains 15 residues. CDR1 and CDR2 (germline): ENHRY, SYGVKD. Trimming took off 2 bases at V and 0 bases at J, with 7 bases between the two ends. For the CDR3, the DNA is TGTGCCATCAGTGAGGGCAGATCAACTAATGAAAAACTGTTTTTT. As protein: CAISEGRSTNEKLFF.

The sample holds a few counts of this clone. V is TRBV5-1 and J is TRBJ2-2; no clear D gene. CDR1 and CDR2 from the germline V gene are SGHRS and YFSETQ. V lost 5 bases to trimming and J lost 3 bases, with 11 bases between them. CDR3 length: 14 amino acids. The CDR3 loop is CASRYSLDTGELFF. CDR3 nucleotides: TGCGCCAGCAGGTACTCGCTAGACACCGGGGAGCTGTTTTTT.

The genes are TRBV6-5 and TRBJ1-2; D call uncertain. The germline V and J ends were trimmed by 6 bases and 1 base, with 9 bases remaining between them. Germline-derived CDR1 and CDR2 are MNHEY and SVGAGI. This CDR3 contains 13 residues. The CDR3 coding sequence is TGTGCCAGCAGAAGGACCGTTAACTATGGCTACACCTTC. Protein: CASRRTVNYGYTF.

This sequence joins TRBV11-3 and TRBJ2-7; D gene ambiguous. V shed 5 bases and J shed 0 bases, with 8 bases lying between them. The CDR3 has 13 amino acids. The germline V gene encodes CDR1 SGHNT and CDR2 YENEEA. CDR3 protein: CASSPQSSYEQYF. CDR3 coding DNA: TGTGCCAGCAGCCCACAGAGCTCCTACGAGCAGTACTTC.

The chain carries TRBV30 and TRBJ2-5; D may be TRBD1 (6 bases). CDR1 is GTSNPN, CDR2 SVGIG, per germline (reference sequence). This CDR3 has 11 amino acids. The chain's CDR3 is CASTGLETQYF. The DNA of the CDR3 is TGTGCATCAACAGGGTTGGAGACCCAGTACTTC.

This clone occurred a few times. J is TRBJ1-2 and V is TRBV6-5; tentatively, D is TRBD1 (6 bases). CDR1 is MNHEY and CDR2 is SVGAGI in the germline V gene. The V end was cut by 0 bases, the J end by 7 bases, with 9 bases between. This CDR3 has 13 amino acids. CDR3: CASSYSTGSGYTF. The DNA of the CDR3 is TGTGCCAGCAGTTACTCGACAGGTTCTGGCTACACCTTC.

CDR3: CSVVTGDGNQPQHF. CDR3 DNA sequence: TGCAGCGTCGTAACAGGGGACGGCAATCAGCCCCAGCATTTT. J is TRBJ1-5 and V is TRBV29-1, with TRBD1 matching over 7 bases. Germline V lookup: CDR1 SQVTM, CDR2 ANQGSEA. J was trimmed by 2 bases and V by 6 bases; bases with no gene match: 7. This CDR3 region has 14 residues. The whole variable domain, remainder taken from reference TRBV29-1 and TRBJ1-5, is SAVISQKPSRDICQRGTSLTIQCQVDSQVTMMFWYRQQPGQSLTLIATANQGSEATYESGFVIDKFPISRPNLTFSTLTVSNMSPEDSSIYLCSVVTGDGNQPQHFGDGTRLSIL.

V usage is TRBV7-6 and J usage is TRBJ2-7; possibly TRBD1 for D (6 bases). The CDR3 contains 17 residues. Germline V gene sequence: CDR1 SGHVS, CDR2 FNYEAQ. Between the trimmed V and J ends, which lost 3 bases and 3 bases, there was a span of 21 bases. The CDR3 here is CASSFEVWGRGLYEQYF. CDR3 DNA: TGTGCCAGCAGCTTTGAGGTATGGGGCAGGGGTCTCTACGAGCAGTACTTC. Full variable domain (remainder filled in from reference TRBV7-6 and TRBJ2-7): GAGVSQSPRYKVTKRGQDVALRCDPISGHVSLYWYRQALGQGPEFLTYFNYEAQQDKSGLPNDRFSAERPEGSISTLTIQRTEQRDSAMYRCASSFEVWGRGLYEQYFGPGTRLTVT.

The sample holds a few counts of this clone. The CDR3 loop is CATSRDLAVGTQYF. The CDR3 DNA follows: TGTGCCACCAGCAGAGATCTAGCGGTCGGGACCCAGTACTTC. The chain is built from TRBV15 and TRBJ2-5, with 7 bases that match TRBD2. V was pared by 0 bases and J by 7 bases, with 5 bases of the junction left unmatched. CDR1 and CDR2 (germline): LNHNV, YYDKDF (reference sequence). The CDR3 consists of 14 residues.

The V call is TRBV28, the J call TRBJ2-7; D remains unclear. The CDR3 covers 14 residues. The V and J ends lost 6 bases and 3 bases respectively, with 15 bases between them. Germline assignment: CDR1 MDHEN and CDR2 SYDVKM. The DNA for the CDR3 is TGTGCCAGCAGAGGAACCACCCCCAGCTACGAGCAGTACTTC. This translates into CASRGTTPSYEQYF.

The V gene is TRBV4-1, the J gene TRBJ2-7; perhaps TRBD1 as D (7 bases). The CDR3 contains 17 residues. The ends were cut back, 0 bases at V and 2 bases at J, with 17 bases in the middle. Germline assignment: CDR1 MGHRA and CDR2 YSYEKL. CDR3: CASSQDKGQGGPYEQYF. In nucleotides, the CDR3 is TGCGCCAGCAGCCAAGATAAAGGCCAGGGGGGACCCTACGAGCAGTACTTC.

This chain uses TRBV19 with TRBJ2-7; the match to TRBD2 covers 9 bases. The CDR3 is made up of 15 amino acids. V lost 6 bases, J lost 4 bases, and 10 bases stayed unmatched. Germline V gene data show CDR1 as LNHDA and CDR2 as SQIVND (reference sequence). The DNA for the CDR3 is TGTGCCAGTAGCGTACTAGCGGGTGCCTGGTACGAGCAGTACTTC. This encodes CASSVLAGAWYEQYF.

This clone was observed a single time. The rearrangement uses TRBV2 and TRBJ1-5, with TRBD1 as a possible D gene (6 bases). V lost 7 bases and J 0 bases, leaving 13 bases between the germline ends. Germline-derived CDR1 and CDR2 are SNHLY and FYNNEI. The CDR3 is 15 residues long. CDR3 sequence: CASTRGGYSNQPQHF. The CDR3 coding sequence is TGTGCCAGCACGAGGGGGGGCTATAGCAATCAGCCCCAGCATTTT.

The chain has TRBV28 and TRBJ1-2; TRBD1 matches 8 bases. V lost 6 bases and J lost 4; bases outside the gene matches: 10. CDR1 and CDR2 (germline): MDHEN, SYDVKM. The CDR3 contains 15 residues. The chain's CDR3 is CASSGQGAIAYGYTF. The CDR3, as DNA: TGTGCCAGCAGCGGGCAGGGGGCGATAGCCTATGGCTACACCTTC.

This clone was seen more than once but under ten times. This rearrangement joins TRBV29-1 to TRBJ2-3; D uncertain. With 3 bases removed from V and 1 base from J, the gap between germline ends came to 5 bases. This CDR3 is 12 amino acids long. CDR1 is SQVTM, CDR2 ANQGSEA, per germline. The CDR3 DNA reads TGCAGCGTTGACCTGGGCACAGATACGCAGTATTTT. Amino acid sequence: CSVDLGTDTQYF.

This clone was counted a single time. V usage is TRBV7-9 and J usage is TRBJ2-2; D is undetermined. This CDR3 spans 16 amino acids. Germline-derived CDR1 and CDR2 are SEHNR and FQNEAQ (reference sequence). V was trimmed by 4 bases and J by 1 base, leaving 13 bases between them. The CDR3: CASSYYTVGNTGELFF. The CDR3 DNA reads as TGTGCCAGCAGCTACTACACAGTGGGGAACACCGGGGAGCTGTTTTTT.